This T cell receptor beta chain appears in the sequencing data of a study of blood T cells in healthy people across ages. The germline V and J ends were trimmed by 4 bases and 1 base, with 5 bases remaining between them. The CDR3 is 12 amino acids. Germline assignment: CDR1 SGHKS and CDR2 YYEKEE (reference sequence). This clonotype was seen repeatedly, ten times or more. Each donor was a healthy Caucasian individual from Russia, aged about 6 to 100. A second about 7 to 11 cycle PCR used barcoded and J-beta primers. Through a template-switch adaptor with 12 random nucleotides, each cDNA molecule received a tag. Individual samples furnished no less than 2.5 million CDR3-containing paired-end reads apiece. MiXCR, run by TCRdb on the 5' RACE reads, gives a single entry per CDR3 protein. This sample has 650,000 or so distinct CDR3 sequences, with over 40% found just once.

This receptor was taken from an elderly woman in good health. This rearrangement joins TRBV5-5 to TRBJ2-5; D unclear. The sequenced sample consisted of blood. In DNA form, the CDR3 reads TGTGCCAGCAGCACAATCCAAGAGACCCAGTACTTC. Its protein product is CASSTIQETQYF.